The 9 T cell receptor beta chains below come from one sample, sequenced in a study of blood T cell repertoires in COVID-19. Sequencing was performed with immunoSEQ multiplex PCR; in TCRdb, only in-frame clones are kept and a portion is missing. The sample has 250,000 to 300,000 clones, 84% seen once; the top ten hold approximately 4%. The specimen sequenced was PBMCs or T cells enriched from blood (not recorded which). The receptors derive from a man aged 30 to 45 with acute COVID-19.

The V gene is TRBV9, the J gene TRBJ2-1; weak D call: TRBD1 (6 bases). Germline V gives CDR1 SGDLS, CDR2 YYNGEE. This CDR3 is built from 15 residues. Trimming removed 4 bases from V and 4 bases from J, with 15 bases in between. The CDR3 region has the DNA TGTGCCAGCAGCTTTGCCGGGACACGTTACAATGAGCAGTTCTTC. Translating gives CASSFAGTRYNEQFF.

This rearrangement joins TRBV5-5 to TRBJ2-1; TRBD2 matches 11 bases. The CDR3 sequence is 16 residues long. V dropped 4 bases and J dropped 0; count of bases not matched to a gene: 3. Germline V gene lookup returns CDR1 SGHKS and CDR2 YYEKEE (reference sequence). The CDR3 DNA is TGTGCCAGCAGCGCAACTAGCGGGAGCTCCTACAATGAGCAGTTCTTC. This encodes CASSATSGSSYNEQFF.

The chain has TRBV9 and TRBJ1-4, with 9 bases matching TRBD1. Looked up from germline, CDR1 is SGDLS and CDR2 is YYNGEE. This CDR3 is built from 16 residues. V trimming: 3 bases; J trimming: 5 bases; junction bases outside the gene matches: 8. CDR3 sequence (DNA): TGTGCCAGCAGCGCCAACACAGGGGGCAGAAATGAAAAACTGTTTTTT. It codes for CASSANTGGRNEKLFF.

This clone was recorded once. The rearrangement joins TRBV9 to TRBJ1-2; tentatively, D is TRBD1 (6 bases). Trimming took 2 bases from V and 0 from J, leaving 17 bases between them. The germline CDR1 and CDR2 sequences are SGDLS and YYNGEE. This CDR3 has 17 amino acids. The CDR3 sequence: CASSVTITGNPNYGYTF. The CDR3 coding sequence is TGTGCCAGCAGCGTTACGATTACAGGGAACCCTAACTATGGCTACACCTTC.

The CDR3 bases are TGTGCCAGCAGTTCCATCACAGGGGAAACTGAAGCTTTCTTT. Its translation: CASSSITGETEAFF. V and J are TRBV6-5 and TRBJ1-1; 7 bases map to TRBD1. J gave up 5 bases and V 4 bases, and 7 bases lay outside the gene matches. The germline V gene has CDR1 MNHEY and CDR2 SVGAGI. This CDR3 region has 14 residues.

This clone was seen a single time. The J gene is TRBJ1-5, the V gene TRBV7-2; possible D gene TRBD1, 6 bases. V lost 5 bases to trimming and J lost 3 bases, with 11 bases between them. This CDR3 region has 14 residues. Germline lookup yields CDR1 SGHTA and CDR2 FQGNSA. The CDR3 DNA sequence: TGTGCCAGCAGCGAAGGACAGTTCAATCAGCCCCAGCATTTT. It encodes CASSEGQFNQPQHF.

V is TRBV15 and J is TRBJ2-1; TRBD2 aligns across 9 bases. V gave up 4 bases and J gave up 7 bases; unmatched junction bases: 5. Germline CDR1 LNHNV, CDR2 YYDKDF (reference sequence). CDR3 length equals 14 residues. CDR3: CATSMVAGANEQFF. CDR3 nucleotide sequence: TGTGCCACCAGCATGGTAGCGGGAGCTAATGAGCAGTTCTTC.

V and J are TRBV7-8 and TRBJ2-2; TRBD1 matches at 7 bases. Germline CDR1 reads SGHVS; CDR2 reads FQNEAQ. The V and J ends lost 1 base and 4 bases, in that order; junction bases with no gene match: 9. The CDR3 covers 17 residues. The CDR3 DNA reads TGTGCCAGCAGCTTAGTCCGACAGGGCGTTATCACCGGGGAGCTGTTTTTT. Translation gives CASSLVRQGVITGELFF.

The CDR3 sequence is CASSHPGTGAVGYTF. The CDR3 DNA reads TGTGCCAGCAGCCACCCTGGGACAGGGGCGGTTGGCTACACCTTC. The chain joins TRBV11-2 to TRBJ1-2; 10 bases are shared with TRBD1. CDR1 and CDR2 from the germline V gene are SGHAT and FQNNGV. The J segment lost 7 bases and the V segment lost 5 bases, leaving 10 bases of the junction unmatched. CDR3 length: 15 amino acids.